The text below deals with one TCR beta chain. Reverse transcription of about 0.45 to 1 ug RNA was performed with random hexamers. TCRdb analysed the immunoSEQ multiplex PCR reads with MiXCR anew, one entry per CDR3 protein. The sample yields about 180,000 distinct CDR3 sequences, 95% seen once. The sample originates from a study of CD8 T cells in Susac syndrome. Sequencing of TCR beta was undertaken in CD8+ and CD4+ T cells derived from blood. This clonotype was obtained from a human donor with multiple sclerosis. The sequenced material came from CD8+ T cells from PBMCs.

CDR3 sequence reads: CASSLDGEIYEQYF. Here the CDR3 DNA reads TGTGCCAGCAGTTTAGATGGGGAGATCTACGAGCAGTACTTC. J is TRBJ2-7 and V is TRBV27; maybe TRBD2 (5 bases). With 2 bases removed from V and 3 bases from J, the gap between germline ends came to 11 bases. CDR1 is MNHEY, CDR2 SMNVEV, per germline (reference sequence). The CDR3 consists of 14 residues.